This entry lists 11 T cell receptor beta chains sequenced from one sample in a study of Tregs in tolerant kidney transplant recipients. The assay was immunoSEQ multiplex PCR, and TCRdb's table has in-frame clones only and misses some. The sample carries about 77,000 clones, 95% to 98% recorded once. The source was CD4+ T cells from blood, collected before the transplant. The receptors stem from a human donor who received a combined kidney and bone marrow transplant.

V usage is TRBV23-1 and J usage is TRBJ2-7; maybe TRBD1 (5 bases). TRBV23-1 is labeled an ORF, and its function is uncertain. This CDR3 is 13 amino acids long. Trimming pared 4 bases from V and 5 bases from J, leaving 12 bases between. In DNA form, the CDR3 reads TGCGCCAGCAGTCCCAGGGTAGGCCACGAGCAGTACTTC. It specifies CASSPRVGHEQYF.

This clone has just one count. This CDR3 reads CASSLGTDYGYTF. In DNA, the CDR3 is TGCGCCAGCAGCTTAGGGACAGATTATGGCTACACCTTC. The chain combines TRBV5-1 with TRBJ1-2; 7 bases align to TRBD1. In germline, CDR1 is SGHRS, CDR2 YFSETQ. V lost 2 bases and J lost 5; bases outside the gene matches: 3. There are 13 residues in the CDR3.

The CDR3, as DNA: TGTGCCTGGAGTAATGGGACAGGGTGGGGGCAGCCCCAGCATTTT. Translation gives CAWSNGTGWGQPQHF. The genes are TRBV30 and TRBJ1-5, with 9 bases that match TRBD1. Trimming cost V 2 bases and J 7 bases; bases outside gene matches: 9. CDR3 length: 15 residues. The V gene's germline CDR1 is GTSNPN and CDR2 SVGIG (reference sequence).

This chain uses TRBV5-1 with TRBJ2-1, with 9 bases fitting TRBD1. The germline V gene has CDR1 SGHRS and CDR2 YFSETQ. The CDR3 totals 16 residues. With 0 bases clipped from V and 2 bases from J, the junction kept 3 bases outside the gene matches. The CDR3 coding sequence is TGCGCCAGCAGCTTGGAATACAGGGGGCCCTACAATGAGCAGTTCTTC. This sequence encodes CASSLEYRGPYNEQFF.

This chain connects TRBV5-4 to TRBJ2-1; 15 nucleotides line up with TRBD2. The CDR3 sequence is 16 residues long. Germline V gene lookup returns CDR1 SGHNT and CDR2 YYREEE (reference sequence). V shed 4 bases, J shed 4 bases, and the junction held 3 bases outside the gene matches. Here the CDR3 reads CASSHGLAGGYNEQFF. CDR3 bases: TGTGCCAGCAGCCACGGACTAGCGGGAGGGTACAATGAGCAGTTCTTC.

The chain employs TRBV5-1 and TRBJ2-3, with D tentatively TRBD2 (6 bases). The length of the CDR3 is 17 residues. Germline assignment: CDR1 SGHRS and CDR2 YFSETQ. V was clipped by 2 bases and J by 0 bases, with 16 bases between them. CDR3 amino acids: CASSFLSTRHSTDTQYF. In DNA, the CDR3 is TGCGCCAGCAGCTTCCTCTCGACTAGACATAGCACAGATACGCAGTATTTT.

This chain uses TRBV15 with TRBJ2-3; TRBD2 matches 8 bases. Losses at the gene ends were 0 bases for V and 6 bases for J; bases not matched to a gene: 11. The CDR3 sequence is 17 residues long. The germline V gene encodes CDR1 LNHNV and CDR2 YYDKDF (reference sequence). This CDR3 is CATSRDGTGGPGDTQYF. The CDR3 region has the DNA TGTGCCACCAGCAGAGATGGTACGGGAGGGCCTGGGGATACGCAGTATTTT.

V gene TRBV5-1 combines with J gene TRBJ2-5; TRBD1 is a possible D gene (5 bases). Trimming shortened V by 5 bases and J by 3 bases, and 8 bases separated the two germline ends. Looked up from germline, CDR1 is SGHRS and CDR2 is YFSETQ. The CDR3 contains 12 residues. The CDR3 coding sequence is TGCGCCAGCAGACTCAGGGAAGAGACCCAGTACTTC. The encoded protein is CASRLREETQYF.

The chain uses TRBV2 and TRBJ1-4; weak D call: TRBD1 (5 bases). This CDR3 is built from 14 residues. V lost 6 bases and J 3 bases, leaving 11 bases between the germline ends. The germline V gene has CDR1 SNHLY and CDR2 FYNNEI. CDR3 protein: CASRNRKSNEKLFF. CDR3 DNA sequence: TGTGCCAGCAGAAACAGGAAATCTAATGAAAAACTGTTTTTT.

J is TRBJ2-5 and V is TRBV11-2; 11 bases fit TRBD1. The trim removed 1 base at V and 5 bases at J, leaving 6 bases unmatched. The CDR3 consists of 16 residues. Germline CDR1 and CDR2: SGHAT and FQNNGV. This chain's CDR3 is CASSLAGTGGQETQYF. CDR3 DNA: TGTGCCAGCAGCTTAGCCGGGACAGGGGGGCAGGAGACCCAGTACTTC.

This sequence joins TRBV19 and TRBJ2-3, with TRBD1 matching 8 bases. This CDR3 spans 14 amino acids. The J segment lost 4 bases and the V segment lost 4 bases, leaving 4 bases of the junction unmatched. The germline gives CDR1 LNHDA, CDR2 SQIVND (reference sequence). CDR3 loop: CASSTWTGPDTQYF. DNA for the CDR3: TGTGCCAGTAGTACGTGGACAGGGCCAGATACGCAGTATTTT.